This T cell receptor beta chain was captured by sequencing in a study of cytomegalovirus exposure and HLA in healthy donors. Notes on the study in general: The majority of TCR sequences were rare, yet some public TCRs appeared in many donors. The study put 160 or so TCR beta chains on its list as cytomegalovirus-associated. Reports described diagnosis of cytomegalovirus status by the classifier as highly specific and sensitive.

The count of this clone is one. Its antigen is currently unknown. The donors were in the approximately 120-subject validation cohort, distinct from the approximately 730-subject first cohort. CDR1 SGHDN and CDR2 FVKESK come from the germline V gene. CDR3 length: 13 residues. The V gene lost 1 base and the J gene lost 11 bases, with 14 bases spanning the gap. TCRdb's copy holds only in-frame clones and misses some; the assay was immunoSEQ multiplex PCR. The top ten hold approximately 6.7% of the sample, which has roughly 48,000 clones, over 75% seen once. The sequenced material came from PBMCs. V is TRBV14 and J is TRBJ1-1; D is perhaps TRBD1 (5 bases). The receptor comes from a woman aged 30 to 39 in good health and CMV-seronegative. The CDR3 DNA is TGTGCCAGCAGCCAAGTCCTCCAGGGTGTCGCTTTCTTT. Translating gives CASSQVLQGVAFF.